Described below is a single T cell receptor (beta chain) sequence and its context. The repertoire was sequenced with immunoSEQ multiplex PCR; TCRdb's copy has only in-frame clones and lacks some. Here the sample spans 250,000 to 350,000 clones, 75% to 90% being singletons. The sample originates from a study of blood T cell repertoires in COVID-19. Between the trimmed V and J ends, which lost 1 base and 3 bases, there was a span of 24 bases. This CDR3 is built from 19 residues. Germline values: CDR1 SEHNR, CDR2 FQNEAQ (reference sequence). Sequencing was carried out using peripheral blood. The receptor was derived from a woman aged 45-59 years with COVID-19, enrolled during active disease. The chain combines TRBV7-9 with TRBJ1-1, with D tentatively TRBD1 (5 bases). The CDR3 coding sequence is TGTGCCAGCAGCTTAGTCCGACCTTTGCAGGGCGATGAGGACACTGAAGCTTTCTTT. Translation gives CASSLVRPLQGDEDTEAFF.